This TCR beta chain appears in the sequencing data of a study of shared clonotypes between healthy human individuals (TCRdb year 2020). For the study in its entirety: The cohort comprised two women and a few men aged 18 to 49 years. The study deeply sequenced blood TCR repertoires of five healthy adults to estimate repertoire size and the extent of clonotype sharing between individuals. To increase sequencing depth and limit assay-specific biases, different laboratories used diverse techniques to prepare libraries and sequence TCR repertoires. Per donor, leukapheresis produced somewhere between about 0.85 and 9.5 billion PBMCs.

This clone was detected only a few times. The antigen this receptor binds is unknown. Base qualities are not provided; no much larger clone lies one nucleotide away. Overall study results and their limits: Because the study included only a small number of donors, the genetic and exposure-history diversity represented was limited. Pairwise subsampling led to the expectation that sequencing depth would affect the degree of clonotype sharing among donors. Only blood was sampled, and tissue TCR repertoires likely differ from those in blood.

The donors were healthy, HIV-negative adults who had no recently reported acute infections or vaccinations. Only Caucasian adults living in Nashville, Tennessee, USA were represented among the donors. In the unsorted samples, roughly 90 million PBMCs were counted, and genomic DNA was extracted using the QIAamp DNA Blood Mini kit. After blood collection by leukapheresis, PBMCs were isolated using Ficoll-Histopaque density gradient centrifugation and then cryopreserved in the vapor phase of liquid nitrogen. From its cysteine to its phenylalanine, the CDR3 spans 16 amino acids. The only DNA kept is the CDR3, 48 bases in frame from the first base. Using the deep immunoSEQ assay, TCR CDR3 regions were amplified from genomic DNA by multiplex PCR. For each cell subset, the extracted genomic DNA was distributed evenly across all wells of several immunoSEQ 96-well plates, and each plate served as one replicate. For unsorted PBMC, around 310 ng of genomic DNA, equivalent to around 30,000 T cell genomes, went into each replicate PCR. Ten immunoSEQ deep assay plates were used to sequence unsorted PBMC genomic DNA. Purified libraries were measured with a Qubit 3.0 fluorometer, size-checked on a Bioanalyzer 2100, and measured again with the KAPA Library Quantification kit. A separate single-read 150-cycle Illumina NextSeq 550 flow cell was used to sequence each immunoSEQ 96-well plate. Per the source publication's procedure: The immunoSEQ output contained only junctional sequences without quality scores, so filtering could not match that applied to full-length reads. To assign V/J genes and CDR3, sequences were annotated using PyIR, a Python wrapper for IgBLAST v1.9, with IMGT germline references. Reads were removed for weak V/J assignments (E-value above 1e-6), missing CDR3, stop codons, out-of-frame junctions, or ambiguous translated residues. A V3J clonotype was defined by an identical inferred V gene, J gene, and CDR3 amino acid sequence. Percentage overlap between repertoires was calculated by dividing the number of shared unique clonotypes by the size of the smaller repertoire. RTK rarefaction, the Chao1 estimator, and Recon v2.1 estimates of unobserved clonotypes were used to assess repertoire richness. Not all clones reach the TCRdb copy of this immuneACCESS table, which keeps in-frame sequences only. Checked studies attribute under half of the gap to unresolved V genes and leave the rest unexplained. D and trimming come from the DNA, and the V and J calls and clone size come from that table. The sample records 450,000 to 600,000 clones, around 80% of which are singletons. The ten largest clones add up to 12% of the sample.

What was sequenced was PBMCs. The clonotype was recovered from a woman aged 40 to 50 in good health. Some clones in this sample may be carry-over from other donors' samples. The chain links TRBV21-1 with TRBJ2-6; TRBD1 is taken as the D call from the table, unchecked against the DNA. TRBV21-1 corresponds to a pseudogene. The CDR3 sequence is CASSRQGCQGANVLTF. Here is the DNA: TGTGCCAGCAGCCGACAGGGGTGTCAAGGGGCCAACGTCCTGACTTTC.